This T cell receptor (beta chain) was sequenced for a study of cytomegalovirus exposure and HLA in healthy donors. The PCR contained 60 Vbeta and 13 Jbeta primers. Data came from immunoSEQ multiplex PCR; TCRdb stores just in-frame clones and leaves some out. The data contain about 200,000 clones, 83% of them singletons. V lost 0 bases, J lost 8 bases, and 7 bases lay in between. Germline assignment: CDR1 SGHAT and CDR2 FQNNGV. CDR3 size: 12 residues. About this clone itself: The sample carries other DNA sequences with the same CDR3.

The specimen was PBMCs. V gene TRBV11-2 combines with J gene TRBJ1-2; weak D call: TRBD1 (5 bases). This receptor was identified in a girl aged 10-17 years in good health and CMV-seronegative. CDR3 in amino acids: CASSLDRGGYTF. For the CDR3, the DNA is TGTGCCAGCAGCTTAGATCGGGGGGGCTACACCTTC.